Sequencing of this TCR beta chain was carried out in a study of shared clonotypes between healthy human individuals. Study-wide points: A handful of donors showed sharing of approximately 5% of naive CD4 clonotypes.

The CDR3 extends over 15 amino acids. Germline values: CDR1 SGHAT, CDR2 FQNNGV. After removal of 2 bases from V and 4 bases from J, the junction contained 5 bases not matched to a gene. Concerning this clone: Its antigen is not known.

TCRdb's copy holds only in-frame clones and misses some; the assay was immunoSEQ multiplex PCR. This table holds about 1.5 million clones, 95% to 99% found once. Sequenced: naive CD4+ T cells sorted from blood. Noted subset: CD45RA+ positively selected. The sequence was collected from a man aged 25-45 years in good health. The rearrangement links TRBV11-2 to TRBJ2-7; 10 bases align to TRBD2. The DNA for the CDR3 is TGTGCCAGCAGCTTACCGGGACTAGCGCTATACGAGCAGTACTTC. This translates into CASSLPGLALYEQYF.